One TCR beta chain is described in this entry. The source of the sample is a study of blood T cell repertoires in COVID-19. Participants, about 18 to 90 years old, spanned approximately 26 US areas. Grouping used clinical history reported by participants in a survey and questionnaire. Symptom resolution, clearance, or two negative PCRs marked donors in Cohort 3 as recovered. Trimming left V 3 bases short and J 4 bases short, with 10 bases between. This CDR3 has 14 residues. Germline-derived CDR1 and CDR2 are PRHDT and FYEKMQ (reference sequence). The repertoire was sequenced with immunoSEQ multiplex PCR; TCRdb's copy has only in-frame clones and lacks some. In the table there are about 160,000 clones, about four fifths of which are singletons.

The chain joins TRBV13 to TRBJ2-1; D gene uncertain. The TCR comes from a woman aged 55-70 years who had recovered from COVID-19. Sequencing input: PBMCs or T cells enriched from blood (not recorded which). CDR3 in DNA: TGTGCCAGCAGCTTTAGCCCGGGTTACAATGAGCAGTTCTTC. It encodes CASSFSPGYNEQFF.